This entry features one T cell receptor beta chain sequence. CDR1 is LNHDA and CDR2 is SQIVND in the germline V gene (reference sequence). Trimming took 5 bases from V and 5 from J; bases not matched to a gene: 6. This CDR3 contains 15 residues. Original processing notes: Quantification of nucleated cells was approximated via reference gene primer amplification. Clones were read by immunoSEQ multiplex PCR, and TCRdb kept only the in-frame ones, dropping some. The V and J calls and clone size come from that table; D and trimming were worked out from the DNA. The table has roughly 170,000 clones, approximately 80% seen once. This sample is drawn from a study of blood T cell repertoires in COVID-19. Study background: The United States, Italy and Spain provided the acute and convalescent COVID-19 samples.

This receptor was identified in a human donor in a cohort sampled during active COVID-19. The rearrangement links TRBV19 to TRBJ2-3; TRBD1 matches 11 bases. Sequenced material: peripheral blood. The CDR3 nucleotides are TGTGCCAGTAGTCTGAGGACAGGGGGCAGAGATACGCAGTATTTT. As protein: CASSLRTGGRDTQYF. The full variable domain, in which reference TRBV19 and TRBJ2-3 provide the parts outside the CDR3, is DGGITQSPKYLFRKEGQNVTLSCEQNLNHDAMYWYRQDPGQGLRLIYYSQIVNDFQKGDIAEGYSVSREKKESFPLTVTSAQKNPTAFYLCASSLRTGGRDTQYFGPGTRLTVL.